The entry below describes one T cell receptor beta chain. Its specificity is unknown. Donors came from a validation cohort of approximately 110 subjects, distinct from the first 666-subject cohort. V lost 5 bases and J lost 1, with 11 bases in between. The CDR3 has 15 amino acids. CDR1 is SGHTA, CDR2 FQGNSA, per germline. The data were obtained in a study of cytomegalovirus exposure and HLA in healthy donors. Overall study findings and caveats: The majority of TCR sequences were rare, yet some public TCRs appeared in many donors. The finding came from a later analysis; first-cohort TCR clusters tended to co-occur in the roughly 120 validation repertoires. The classifier was said to identify cytomegalovirus status with high specificity and sensitivity.

The repertoire was sequenced with immunoSEQ multiplex PCR; TCRdb's copy has only in-frame clones and lacks some. The data contain some 49,000 clones, around 94% of them singletons. The chain uses TRBV7-2 and TRBJ2-2; D might be TRBD2 (6 bases). This receptor was taken from a young man in good health and CMV-seronegative. Sequencing used PBMCs. As DNA, the CDR3 is TGTGCCAGCAGCCGCGGGGAATTGAACACCGGGGAGCTGTTTTTT. This gives the protein CASSRGELNTGELFF.